The 16 T cell receptor beta chains below were found in one sample sequenced in a study of blood T cells in healthy people across ages (dated by TCRdb to the mid-2010s). The library was generated by 5' RACE. Sequencing was performed on an Illumina HiSeq 2500. A second PCR of 7 to 11 cycles was performed with a sample-barcoded 5' primer and a J-beta primer mix. The public reads were reprocessed in TCRdb via fastp at Q25 and MiXCR, keeping in-frame beta chains. Under each unique CDR3 protein, matching rows form one entry showing the most common genes and DNA. Across this sample there are about 1.5 million distinct CDR3 sequences, with approximately 39% seen only once. The ten top clones hold approximately 4% of the sample. Sequenced: blood. These receptors were obtained from a woman younger than 35 in good health.

The rearrangement links TRBV5-5 to TRBJ2-5; the match to TRBD1 covers 7 bases. Looked up from germline, CDR1 is SGHKS and CDR2 is YYEKEE (reference sequence). With 4 bases clipped from V and 11 bases from J, the junction kept 11 bases outside the gene matches. The CDR3 length is 13 residues. The CDR3 region is CASSIYGQERQYF. Here the CDR3 DNA reads TGTGCCAGCAGCATTTACGGACAGGAAAGGCAGTACTTC.

The chain recombines TRBV4-3 with TRBJ1-6, with D possibly matching TRBD1 (6 bases). The CDR3 loop spans 18 amino acids. V lost 3 bases and J lost 0, with 15 bases in between. Germline values: CDR1 LGHNA, CDR2 YSLEER. CDR3 sequence reads: CASSHWQGLSSYNSPLHF. The CDR3 coding sequence is TGCGCCAGCAGCCATTGGCAGGGGCTGAGCTCCTATAATTCACCCCTCCACTTT.

The rearrangement links TRBV28 to TRBJ2-7; unclear D gene. Trimming pared 6 bases from V and 2 bases from J, leaving 17 bases between. The germline gives CDR1 MDHEN, CDR2 SYDVKM. CDR3 length: 15 amino acids. The CDR3 DNA reads as TGTGCCAGCAGACAAATGACATCCCAGGCCTACGAGCAGTACTTC. It codes for CASRQMTSQAYEQYF.

In its sample, this clonotype was seen a few times. The chain joins TRBV4-3 to TRBJ2-5; D not resolved. This CDR3 has 15 residues. V lost 0 bases and J 2 bases, leaving 10 bases between the germline ends. Germline V gene sequence: CDR1 LGHNA, CDR2 YSLEER. The CDR3 DNA reads as TGCGCCAGCAGCCAAGATGTCGGTCAGCAAGAGACCCAGTACTTC. This gives the protein CASSQDVGQQETQYF.

V gene TRBV27 combines with J gene TRBJ2-1; possibly TRBD1 or TRBD2 for D (5 bases each). Germline V CDR1 and CDR2: MNHEY, SMNVEV (reference sequence). The CDR3 loop spans 13 amino acids. With 4 bases removed from V and 6 bases from J, the gap between germline ends came to 10 bases. DNA for the CDR3: TGTGCCAGCAGTTGGTCTGGGGGCAATGAGCAGTTCTTC. Its translation: CASSWSGGNEQFF.

The gene calls are TRBV12-3 or TRBV12-4 and TRBJ1-6, with D unresolved. V was trimmed by 5 bases and J by 6 bases, leaving 11 bases between them. This CDR3 contains 14 residues. Written as DNA, the CDR3 is TGTGCCAGCAGTCCTAGACGGGGTAATTCACCCCTCCACTTT. Translating it yields CASSPRRGNSPLHF.

The chain couples TRBV14 to TRBJ2-3; D perhaps matches TRBD1 (6 bases). Germline V gene sequence: CDR1 SGHDN, CDR2 FVKESK. The V end was cut by 0 bases, the J end by 1 base, with 11 bases between. This CDR3 is built from 16 residues. The CDR3 bases are TGTGCCAGCAGCCAAGATTCAGGGGTCGGCACAGATACGCAGTATTTT. As protein: CASSQDSGVGTDTQYF.

V and J are TRBV6-5 and TRBJ1-3, with 7 bases aligning to TRBD1. CDR3 length: 18 residues. V shed 2 bases and J 0 bases; nucleotides not matched to a gene: 10. CDR1 is MNHEY, CDR2 SVGAGI, per germline. The CDR3 sequence: CASSYVDPGQSSGNTIYF. Here the CDR3 DNA reads TGTGCCAGCAGTTACGTAGACCCGGGACAGAGCTCTGGAAACACCATATATTTT.

This chain connects TRBV6-2 or TRBV6-3 to TRBJ2-1; TRBD2 matches 8 bases. The CDR3 length is 17 residues. Trimming cost V 0 bases and J 0 bases; bases outside gene matches: 4. Germline CDR1 is MNHEY and CDR2 is SVGEGT. The CDR3 nucleotides are TGTGCCAGCAGTTACTCCTCAAGCGGGAGCTCCTACAATGAGCAGTTCTTC. It yields the protein CASSYSSSGSSYNEQFF.

This rearrangement joins TRBV9 to TRBJ2-3; D uncertain. The CDR3 is 16 amino acids. Per the germline V gene, CDR1 is SGDLS and CDR2 is YYNGEE. V was shortened by 0 bases and J by 0 bases, with 11 bases between the two germline ends. CDR3 sequence reads: CASSVAPGRSTDTQYF. CDR3 bases: TGTGCCAGCAGCGTAGCCCCCGGCAGAAGCACAGATACGCAGTATTTT.

V usage is TRBV12-3 or TRBV12-4 and J usage is TRBJ2-4; a weak D match, TRBD1 (6 bases). V was cut by 6 bases and J by 5 bases, with 14 bases left in between. This CDR3 comprises 14 residues. The CDR3 DNA sequence: TGTGCCAGCAGAGATTCGGGACAAGAAAACATTCAGTACTTC. This encodes CASRDSGQENIQYF.

A few counts support this clonotype. V and J are TRBV12-3 or TRBV12-4 and TRBJ2-7; TRBD1 is a possible D gene (6 bases). CDR3 length: 11 residues. Trimming pared 8 bases from V and 3 bases from J, leaving 8 bases between. CDR3 DNA sequence: TGTGCCAGCGGGGGACACTACGAGCAGTACTTC. Translation: CASGGHYEQYF.

The chain uses TRBV5-1 and TRBJ2-7; possible D gene TRBD1, 6 bases. The germline gives CDR1 SGHRS, CDR2 YFSETQ. This CDR3 comprises 15 residues. V lost 7 bases to trimming and J lost 3 bases, with 20 bases between them. Here the CDR3 reads CASGKHRDGRYEQYF. Written as DNA, the CDR3 is TGCGCCAGCGGAAAACACAGGGATGGACGCTACGAGCAGTACTTC.

This chain links TRBV9 with TRBJ2-5; perhaps TRBD2 as D (5 bases). The germline V and J ends were trimmed by 7 bases and 0 bases, with 10 bases remaining between them. The CDR3 spans 13 residues. CDR1 is SGDLS, CDR2 YYNGEE, per germline. This CDR3 reads CASGRSDQETQYF. CDR3 nucleotides: TGTGCCAGCGGGAGATCGGACCAAGAGACCCAGTACTTC.

As concerns this clonotype: A junction boundary mismatches the germline segment, possibly from a read error. The gene calls are TRBV4-3 and TRBJ1-2; a weak D match, TRBD1 (5 bases). The V gene's germline CDR1 is LGHNA and CDR2 YSLEER. The CDR3 length is 15 residues. CDR3 amino acids: CTSSQDVGEGYGYTF. DNA for the CDR3: TGCACCAGCAGCCAAGACGTGGGGGAAGGCTATGGCTACACCTTC.

This clonotype was seen at least ten times. V gene TRBV7-2 combines with J gene TRBJ2-5; D remains unclear. The CDR3 spans 14 residues. The germline V gene has CDR1 SGHTA and CDR2 FQGNSA. Trimming pared 2 bases from V and 1 base from J, leaving 8 bases between. CDR3 sequence: CASSLSTGQETQYF. Written as DNA, the CDR3 is TGTGCCAGCAGCTTATCGACTGGCCAAGAGACCCAGTACTTC.